This T cell receptor beta chain emerged from a study of PD-1 blockade in classical Hodgkin lymphoma. This table comes from immunoSEQ multiplex PCR, and its TCRdb copy is limited to in-frame clones, with some not included. The sample shows tens of thousands of clones, roughly 84% of them seen only once. This CDR3 is built from 14 residues. Germline V CDR1 and CDR2: SGHTA, FQGNSA. V lost 1 base to trimming and J lost 0 bases, with 6 bases between them. The patients all showed relapse after autologous stem cell transplantation, while their brentuximab vedotin exposure varied. Thawed PBMCs yielded CD4+ T cells through magnetic negative selection.

The chain couples TRBV7-2 to TRBJ1-1; D gene uncertain. The sequence derives from a human donor with classical Hodgkin lymphoma. The sequenced sample was CD4+ T cells from blood, obtained at baseline. The CDR3 bases are TGTGCCAGCAGCTTAGATCGCCTGAACACTGAAGCTTTCTTT. It encodes CASSLDRLNTEAFF.